This TCR beta chain was retrieved from a study of OX40 agonist ivuxolimab in advanced cancers. Some clones are missing from TCRdb's copy, which holds only in-frame ones; the method was immunoSEQ multiplex PCR. The sample records over 80,000 clones, about nine tenths being singletons. V was clipped by 2 bases and J by 5 bases, with 9 bases between them. Per the germline V gene, CDR1 is LNHDA and CDR2 is SQIVND (reference sequence). The CDR3 extends over 13 amino acids. The sequence came from an adult with an advanced solid tumor such as melanoma, head and neck, liver or kidney cancer. Sample: CD4+ or CD8+ T cells sorted from blood, taken in a trial of the OX40 agonist ivuxolimab. The chain combines TRBV19 with TRBJ1-1; TRBD1 might be the D (5 bases). CDR3 loop: CASSIRRGTEAFF. Written as DNA, the CDR3 is TGTGCCAGTAGTATAAGGAGGGGAACTGAAGCTTTCTTT.